The rows below give T cell receptor beta chains drawn from one sample of a study of blood T cell repertoires in COVID-19. The assay was immunoSEQ multiplex PCR, and TCRdb's table has in-frame clones only and misses some. The sample comprises under 350,000 clones, about 89% of which are singletons, and about 4.6% rests with the top ten. Sample: peripheral blood. The receptor source for this set is a man aged 40-55 years with acute or convalescent COVID-19. The CDR3 runs from the conserved cysteine through the conserved F or W. The D gene is left open where the match is weak. Size is stated for part of the rows, as once, few or many counts, or as a class when the clone is expanded.

V gene	D gene	J gene	clone size	CDR3 DNA	CDR3 protein
TRBV7-8	TRBD1	TRBJ1-5	-	TGTGCCAGCAGCTTGGGGACAGGGGGAAATCAGCCCCAGCATTTT	CASSLGTGGNQPQHF
TRBV6-2/TRBV6-3	TRBD1	TRBJ1-2	-	TGTGCCAGCAGTCTGAAGGGCCTGACAGGGCTCTATGGCTACACCTTC	CASSLKGLTGLYGYTF
TRBV28	TRBD1	TRBJ1-2	once	TGTGCCAGCAGTTTGGGACAGGCATTCTATGGCTACACCTTC	CASSLGQAFYGYTF
TRBV10-2	-	TRBJ2-4	-	TGCGCCAGCAGCGAAAGTCCAGGGGACGGGAACATTCAGTACTTC	CASSESPGDGNIQYF
TRBV6-5	-	TRBJ1-1	once	TGTGCCAGCAGCGTAAACCGGGACACCGACGGTCTCTTT	CASSVNRDTDGLF
TRBV19	-	TRBJ1-2	few	TGTGCCAGCCAGGGGAACGGCTACACCTTC	CASQGNGYTF
TRBV7-8	-	TRBJ1-2	-	TGTGCCAGCAGCACAAGGGGTCAGCCTAACTATGGCTACACCTTC	CASSTRGQPNYGYTF
TRBV5-1	TRBD2	TRBJ2-1	-	TGCGCCAGCAGCCCACCCCGAAGCGGGGGGGGGAGCTCCTACAATGAGCAGTTCTTC	CASSPPRSGGGSSYNEQFF
TRBV3-1/TRBV3-2	TRBD1	TRBJ1-2	-	TGTGCCAGCAGCGAGAATTTCGGGGACAGGGTGCCACGCTTC	CASSENFGDRVPRF
TRBV12-3/TRBV12-4	-	TRBJ2-1	-	TGTGCCAGCACCCTTGGGGGGTACAATGAGCAGTTCTTC	CASTLGGYNEQFF
TRBV6-1	TRBD2	TRBJ2-3	-	TGTGCCAGCAGTGAAGGCGGGGGAATCACAGATACGCAGTATTTT	CASSEGGGITDTQYF
TRBV7-2	TRBD2	TRBJ2-4	once	TGTGCCAGCAGCCGGGGACTAGCAGGGCGGAACATTCAGTACTTC	CASSRGLAGRNIQYF
TRBV5-1	TRBD1	TRBJ1-6	-	TGCGCCAGCAGCTTATTGGACAGGGAGAATTCACCCCTCCACTTT	CASSLLDRENSPLHF
TRBV5-4	TRBD1	TRBJ2-2	once	TGTGCCAGCAGCCAAAAGACAGGGAGTGGAACCGGGGAGCTGTTTTTT	CASSQKTGSGTGELFF
TRBV5-4	-	TRBJ2-7	-	TGTGCCAGCAGCTTGGCCCGACAGGAGGCCTACGAGCAGTACTTC	CASSLARQEAYEQYF
TRBV6-1	-	TRBJ1-1	-	TGTGCCAGCACCTCTCGAGGGAAGGTGGCTGAAGCTTTCTTT	CASTSRGKVAEAFF
TRBV7-2	TRBD2	TRBJ2-7	-	TGTGCCAGCAGCTTAGGACGCGGGGGGTCCTACGAGCAGTACTTC	CASSLGRGGSYEQYF
TRBV7-2	-	TRBJ2-3	-	TGTGCCAGCAGCCCAAACACCTTATCAGATACGCAGTATTTT	CASSPNTLSDTQYF
TRBV5-1	TRBD1	TRBJ2-3	-	TGCGCCAGCAGCTCCACAGGGGGGAGGCAAGATACGCAGTATTTT	CASSSTGGRQDTQYF
TRBV7-2	TRBD2	TRBJ2-2	-	TGTGCCAGCAGCCCCGGGGGTAGCGGGGGGATTGGGGAGCTGTTTTTT	CASSPGGSGGIGELFF
TRBV14	TRBD2	TRBJ2-1	-	TGTGCCAGCAGCCATCCTCAAGGGCCTAGCGGGGGTTTCCTGGGCTCCTACAATGAGCAGTTCTTC	CASSHPQGPSGGFLGSYNEQFF
TRBV7-9	TRBD1	TRBJ2-2	-	TGTGCCAGCAGCGCCGGACAGGGGAGCGCCGGGGAGCTGTTTTTT	CASSAGQGSAGELFF
TRBV5-4	TRBD2	TRBJ2-3	-	TGTGCCAGCAGCTTGGGGCCGCGGGGGGGGAGCACAGATACGCAGTATTTT	CASSLGPRGGSTDTQYF
TRBV11-2	-	TRBJ1-1	few	TGTGCCAGCAGCTTAAAACGGGTGGAGTTGTACACTGAAGCTTTCTTT	CASSLKRVELYTEAFF
TRBV20-1	-	TRBJ2-4	-	TGCAGTGCTAGAGCGAGGAACATTCAGTACTTC	CSARARNIQYF
TRBV7-2	TRBD1	TRBJ2-6	-	TGTGCCAGCAGCTTAGGTGGGACAGGTTGGATTGGGGCCAACGTCCTGACTTTC	CASSLGGTGWIGANVLTF
TRBV6-5	TRBD2	TRBJ2-7	-	TGTGCCAGCTCCCGGGGACTATCTCGGAGGGAGCAGTACTTC	CASSRGLSRREQYF
TRBV11-3	-	TRBJ2-3	-	TGTGCCAGCAGCCTCTACCAGGGGGATACGCAGTATTTT	CASSLYQGDTQYF
TRBV5-4	TRBD1	TRBJ2-3	-	TGTGCCAGCAGCTTTGTTAATCTGAGACAGGGGTCAGATACGCAGTATTTT	CASSFVNLRQGSDTQYF
TRBV3-1/TRBV3-2	-	TRBJ1-2	-	TGTGCCAGCAGCCAACGGGGGTCCCTCTATGGCTACACCTTC	CASSQRGSLYGYTF
TRBV5-4	TRBD2	TRBJ2-1	-	TGTGCCAGCAGCTTGGTAGCGGGGCGACCGGATGAGCAGTTCTTC	CASSLVAGRPDEQFF
TRBV4-2	-	TRBJ1-5	-	TGTGCCAGCAGCCAAGAAGGGTACGGGGAGAATCAGCCCCAGCATTTT	CASSQEGYGENQPQHF
TRBV10-3	-	TRBJ1-1	-	TGTGCCACCTCAGGGGAAGGCACTGAAGCTTTCTTT	CATSGEGTEAFF
TRBV19	-	TRBJ2-6	-	TGTGCCAGTAGCGTGGGGGGTATTGGGGCCAACGTCCTGACTTTC	CASSVGGIGANVLTF
TRBV28	TRBD1	TRBJ2-7	-	TGTGCCAGCACCCGACTCCAGGGGGCGGCGCACGAGCAGTACTTC	CASTRLQGAAHEQYF
TRBV7-8	-	TRBJ1-5	-	TGTGCCAGCAGCTTATCAGAGGCGTATCAGCCCCAGCATTTT	CASSLSEAYQPQHF